This T cell receptor beta chain was identified in a study of blood T cell repertoires in COVID-19. Across the whole study: T cells, B-cell-depleted T cells, or PBMCs provided the cDNA or gDNA that served as material.

Per the authors' pipeline: Estimation of nucleated cell counts was performed using reference gene primer amplification. Clones were read by immunoSEQ multiplex PCR, and TCRdb kept only the in-frame ones, dropping some. V, J and clone size are those of that table, while D and trimming were read from the DNA. There are roughly 360,000 clones in the sample; more than 75% occur only once, and more than 0.9% lies in the top ten. The CDR3 consists of 15 residues. CDR1 is MNHEY, CDR2 SMNVEV, per germline (reference sequence). J gave up 7 bases and V 6 bases, and 10 bases lay outside the gene matches. The specimen was PBMCs or T cells enriched from blood (not recorded which). The rearrangement uses TRBV27 and TRBJ1-4, with TRBD1 identical over 8 bases. This TCR was sampled from a woman under 40 with acute COVID-19. DNA for the CDR3: TGTGCCAGCAGCGACCTCGGGACAGGCCTTGAAAAACTGTTTTTT. This gives the protein CASSDLGTGLEKLFF.